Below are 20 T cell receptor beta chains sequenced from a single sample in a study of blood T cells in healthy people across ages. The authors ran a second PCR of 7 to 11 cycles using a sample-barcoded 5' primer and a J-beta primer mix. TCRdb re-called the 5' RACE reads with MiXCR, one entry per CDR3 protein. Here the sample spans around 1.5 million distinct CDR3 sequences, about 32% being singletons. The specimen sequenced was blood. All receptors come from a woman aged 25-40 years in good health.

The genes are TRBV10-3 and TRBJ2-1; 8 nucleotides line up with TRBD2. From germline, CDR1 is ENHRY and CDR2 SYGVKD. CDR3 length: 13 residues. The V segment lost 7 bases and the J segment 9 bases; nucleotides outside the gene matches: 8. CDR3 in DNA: TGTGCCATCAAACGGGGGGGCCGGGGTGAGCAGTTCTTC. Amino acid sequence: CAIKRGGRGEQFF.

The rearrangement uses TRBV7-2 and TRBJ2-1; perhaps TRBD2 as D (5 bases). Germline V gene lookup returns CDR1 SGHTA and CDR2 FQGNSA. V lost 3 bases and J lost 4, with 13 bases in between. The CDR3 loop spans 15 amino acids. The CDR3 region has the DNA TGTGCCAGCAGCTTCGAGCGGAGAAGTTACAATGAGCAGTTCTTC. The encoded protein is CASSFERRSYNEQFF.

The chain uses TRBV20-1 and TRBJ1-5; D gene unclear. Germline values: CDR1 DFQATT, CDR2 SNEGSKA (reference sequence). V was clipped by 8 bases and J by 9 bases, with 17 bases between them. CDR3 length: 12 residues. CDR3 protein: CSPKLGGGPQHF. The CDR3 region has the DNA TGCAGTCCGAAGTTGGGTGGAGGGCCCCAGCATTTT.

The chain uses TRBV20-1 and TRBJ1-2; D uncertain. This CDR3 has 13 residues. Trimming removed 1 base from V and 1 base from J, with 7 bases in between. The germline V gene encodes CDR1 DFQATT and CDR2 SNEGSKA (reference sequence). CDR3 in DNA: TGCAGTGCTAGAGCCCTTGATAACTATGGCTACACCTTC. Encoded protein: CSARALDNYGYTF.

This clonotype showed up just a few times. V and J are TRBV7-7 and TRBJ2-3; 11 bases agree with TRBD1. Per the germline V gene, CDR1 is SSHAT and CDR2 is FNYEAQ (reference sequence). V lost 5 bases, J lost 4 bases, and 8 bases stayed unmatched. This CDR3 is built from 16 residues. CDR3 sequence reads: CASSAGTGGGADTQYF. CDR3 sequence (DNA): TGTGCCAGCAGCGCAGGGACAGGGGGAGGTGCAGATACGCAGTATTTT.

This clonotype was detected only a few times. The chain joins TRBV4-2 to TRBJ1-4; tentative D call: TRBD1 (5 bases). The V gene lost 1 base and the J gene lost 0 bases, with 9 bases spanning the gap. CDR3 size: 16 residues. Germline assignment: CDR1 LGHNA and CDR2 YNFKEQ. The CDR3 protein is CASSQVRGTTNEKLFF. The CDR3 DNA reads TGTGCCAGCAGCCAAGTTCGGGGGACAACTAATGAAAAACTGTTTTTT.

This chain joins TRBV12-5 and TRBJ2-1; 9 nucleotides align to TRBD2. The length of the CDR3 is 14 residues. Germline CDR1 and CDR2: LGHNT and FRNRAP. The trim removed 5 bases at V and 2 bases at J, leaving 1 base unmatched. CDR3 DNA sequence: TGTGCTAGTGGTCTAGCGGGAACCTACAATGAGCAGTTCTTC. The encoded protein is CASGLAGTYNEQFF.

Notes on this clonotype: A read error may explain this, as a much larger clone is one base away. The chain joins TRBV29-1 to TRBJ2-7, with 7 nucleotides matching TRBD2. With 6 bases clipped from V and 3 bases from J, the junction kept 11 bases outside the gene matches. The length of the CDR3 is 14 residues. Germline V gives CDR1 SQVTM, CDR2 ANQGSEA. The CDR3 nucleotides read TGCAGCGTGCCGGACGCGGGAGAGTACTACGAGCAGTACTTC. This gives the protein CSVPDAGEYYEQYF.

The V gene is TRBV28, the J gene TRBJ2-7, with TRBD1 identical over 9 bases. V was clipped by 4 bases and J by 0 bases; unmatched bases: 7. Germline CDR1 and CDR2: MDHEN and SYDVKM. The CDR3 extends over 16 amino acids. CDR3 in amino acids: CASSSPGTGNSYEQYF. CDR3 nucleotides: TGTGCCAGCAGTTCCCCCGGGACAGGGAACTCCTACGAGCAGTACTTC. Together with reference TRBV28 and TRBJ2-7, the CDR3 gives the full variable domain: DVKVTQSSRYLVKRTGEKVFLECVQDMDHENMFWYRQDPGLGLRLIYFSYDVKMKEKGDIPEGYSVSREKKERFSLILESASTNQTSMYLCASSSPGTGNSYEQYFGPGTRLTVT.

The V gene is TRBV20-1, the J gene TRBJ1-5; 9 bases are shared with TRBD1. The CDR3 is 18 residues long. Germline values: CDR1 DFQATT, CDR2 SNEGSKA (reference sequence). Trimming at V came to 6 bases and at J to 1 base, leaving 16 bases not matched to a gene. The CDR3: CSARPRDRVSWSNQPQHF. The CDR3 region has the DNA TGCAGTGCCCGTCCCCGGGACAGGGTTTCGTGGAGCAATCAGCCCCAGCATTTT.

The CDR3 coding sequence is TGTGCCACCACCGGGACAGGATACAATGAGCAGTTCTTC. Translated: CATTGTGYNEQFF. The V and J genes are TRBV24-1 and TRBJ2-1; 8 bases agree with TRBD1. CDR3 length: 13 amino acids. With V trimmed by 8 bases and J by 4 bases, 3 bases remained unmatched. Germline values: CDR1 KGHDR, CDR2 SFDVKD.

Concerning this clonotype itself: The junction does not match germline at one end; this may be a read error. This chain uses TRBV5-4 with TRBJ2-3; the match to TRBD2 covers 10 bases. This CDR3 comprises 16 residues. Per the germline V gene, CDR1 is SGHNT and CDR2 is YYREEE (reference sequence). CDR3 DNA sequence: TGTGCCAACAGCCCCTCAAGCGGGAGGGAAGCAGATACGCAGTATTTT. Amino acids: CANSPSSGREADTQYF.

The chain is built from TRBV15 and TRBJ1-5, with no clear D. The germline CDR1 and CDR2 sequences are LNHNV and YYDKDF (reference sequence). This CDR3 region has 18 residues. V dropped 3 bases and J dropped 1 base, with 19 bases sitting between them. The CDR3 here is CATSRAVALGGSNQPQHF. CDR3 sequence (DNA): TGTGCCACCAGCAGGGCCGTTGCGTTGGGTGGGAGCAATCAGCCCCAGCATTTT.

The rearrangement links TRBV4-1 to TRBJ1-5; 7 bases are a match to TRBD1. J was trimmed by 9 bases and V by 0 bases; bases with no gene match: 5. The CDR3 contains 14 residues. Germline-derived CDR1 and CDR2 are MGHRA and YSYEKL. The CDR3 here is CASSQDSGGWPQHF. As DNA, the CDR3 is TGCGCCAGCAGCCAAGATTCAGGGGGGTGGCCCCAGCATTTT.

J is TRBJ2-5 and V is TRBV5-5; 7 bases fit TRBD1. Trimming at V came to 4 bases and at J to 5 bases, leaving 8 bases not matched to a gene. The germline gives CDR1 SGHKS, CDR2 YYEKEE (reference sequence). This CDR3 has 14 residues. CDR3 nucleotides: TGTGCCAGCAGCAAAGAGGGGGCCTACGAGACCCAGTACTTC. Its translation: CASSKEGAYETQYF.

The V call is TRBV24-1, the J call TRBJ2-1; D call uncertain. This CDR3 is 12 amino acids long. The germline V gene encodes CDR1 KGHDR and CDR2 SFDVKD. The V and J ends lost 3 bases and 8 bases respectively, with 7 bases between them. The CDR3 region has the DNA TGTGCCACCAGTGATGATTCGGATGAGCAGTTCTTC. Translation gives CATSDDSDEQFF.

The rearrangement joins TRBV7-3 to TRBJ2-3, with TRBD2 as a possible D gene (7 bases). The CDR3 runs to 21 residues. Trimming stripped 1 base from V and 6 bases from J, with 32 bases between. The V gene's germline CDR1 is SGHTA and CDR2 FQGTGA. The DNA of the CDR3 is TGTGCCAGCAGCTTAAAAGGATTAGAGGGGGGCCCTAGCGGTAGGGTCGATACGCAGTATTTT. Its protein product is CASSLKGLEGGPSGRVDTQYF.

The CDR3 DNA reads TGCGCCAGCAGCCCCGGGGACAGGGGGAATCAGCCCCAGCATTTT. Translating it yields CASSPGDRGNQPQHF. The chain employs TRBV5-1 and TRBJ1-5; 11 nucleotides line up with TRBD1. Germline CDR1 reads SGHRS; CDR2 reads YFSETQ. J lost 4 bases, V lost 4 bases, and 4 bases had no gene match. CDR3 length: 15 amino acids.

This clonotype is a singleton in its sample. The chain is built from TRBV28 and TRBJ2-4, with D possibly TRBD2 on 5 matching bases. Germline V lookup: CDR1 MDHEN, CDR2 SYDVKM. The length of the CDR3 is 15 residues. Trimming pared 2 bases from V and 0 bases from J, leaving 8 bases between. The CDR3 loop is CASSLRAGAKNIQYF. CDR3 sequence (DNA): TGTGCCAGCAGTTTAAGGGCGGGAGCCAAAAACATTCAGTACTTC.

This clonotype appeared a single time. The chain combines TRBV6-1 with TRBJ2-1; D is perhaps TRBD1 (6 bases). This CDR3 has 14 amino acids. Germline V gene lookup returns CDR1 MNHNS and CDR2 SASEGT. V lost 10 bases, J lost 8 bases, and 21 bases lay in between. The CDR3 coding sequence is TGTGCCACCGCGGATGGCAGGGGAATCGATGAGCAGTTCTTC. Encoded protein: CATADGRGIDEQFF.